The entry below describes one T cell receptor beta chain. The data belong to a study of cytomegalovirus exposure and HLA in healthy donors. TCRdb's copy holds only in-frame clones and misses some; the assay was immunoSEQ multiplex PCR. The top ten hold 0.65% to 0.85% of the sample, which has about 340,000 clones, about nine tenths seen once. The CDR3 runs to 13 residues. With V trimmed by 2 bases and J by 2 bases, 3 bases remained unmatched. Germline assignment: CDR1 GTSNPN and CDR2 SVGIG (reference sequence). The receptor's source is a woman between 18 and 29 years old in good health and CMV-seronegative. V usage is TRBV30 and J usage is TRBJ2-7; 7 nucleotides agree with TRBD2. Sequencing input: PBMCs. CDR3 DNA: TGTGCCTGGAGTCGGGGGGAACCCTACGAGCAGTACTTC. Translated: CAWSRGEPYEQYF.